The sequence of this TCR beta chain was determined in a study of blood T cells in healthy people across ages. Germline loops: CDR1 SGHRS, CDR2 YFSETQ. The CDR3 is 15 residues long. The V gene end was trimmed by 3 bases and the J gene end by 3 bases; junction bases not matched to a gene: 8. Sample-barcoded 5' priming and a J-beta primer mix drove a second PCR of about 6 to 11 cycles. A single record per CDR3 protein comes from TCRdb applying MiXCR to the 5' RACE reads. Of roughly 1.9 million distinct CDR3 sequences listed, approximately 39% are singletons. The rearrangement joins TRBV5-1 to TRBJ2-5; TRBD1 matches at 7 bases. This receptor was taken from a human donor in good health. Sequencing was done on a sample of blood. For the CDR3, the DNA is TGCGCCAGCAGCTCCCGGGACAGCGCTGAAGAGACCCAGTACTTC. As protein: CASSSRDSAEETQYF.